This TCR beta chain was retrieved from a study of cytomegalovirus exposure and HLA in healthy donors. The CDR3 totals 14 residues. The ends lost 8 bases at V and 0 bases at J; junction bases unmatched: 5. The germline gives CDR1 MNHEY, CDR2 SVGAGI. The PCR contained 60 Vbeta and 13 Jbeta primers. The method was immunoSEQ multiplex PCR; TCRdb's version includes in-frame clones alone and lacks a portion of them. Recorded for this sample: 170,000 or so clones. The TCR was taken from a man aged 25 to 40 in good health and CMV-seronegative. Sample: PBMCs. This chain connects TRBV6-5 to TRBJ2-5; 8 positions match TRBD1. This CDR3 is CASQKDRDQETQYF. Here the CDR3 DNA reads TGTGCCAGCCAAAAGGACAGGGACCAAGAGACCCAGTACTTC.